This TCR beta chain came from a study of cytomegalovirus exposure and HLA in healthy donors. Study-level background: A preliminary data release comprised around 90 million unique TCRs obtained from HLA-typed donors.

The CDR3 runs 16 residues. V gave up 6 bases and J gave up 4 bases; unmatched junction bases: 12. Germline values: CDR1 MDHEN, CDR2 SYDVKM. Vbeta (60) and Jbeta (13) primers were used in the PCR. The protocol was immunoSEQ multiplex PCR, while the TCRdb copy is restricted to in-frame clones and leaves out a portion. The data contain approximately 88,000 clones, 64% of them singletons. The chain couples TRBV28 to TRBJ2-3, with 8 bases fitting TRBD1. Sequenced material: PBMCs. The sequence came from a man aged 60 to 75 in good health and CMV-seronegative. The CDR3 coding sequence is TGTGCCAGCAGGGGCCCCTCCGGCAGGGGGCCAGATACGCAGTATTTT. Residues: CASRGPSGRGPDTQYF.